The entry below describes one T cell receptor (beta chain). Antigen: not known. Germline V gives CDR1 LGHNA, CDR2 YNFKEQ. Losses at the gene ends were 2 bases for V and 3 bases for J; bases not matched to a gene: 9. The CDR3 has 17 amino acids. TCR templates numbering approximately 9.3 x 10^4 were assayed per sample. Clones were sequenced by immunoSEQ multiplex PCR, and TCRdb holds only the in-frame ones, with some missing. The sample holds about 100,000 clones, 75% to 95% seen once. The sample is drawn from a study of siplizumab effects on memory and regulatory T cells. Whole-study findings and limits: Proliferating Tregs from siplizumab cultures lacked functional confirmation of suppression. Naive T cells were seen as more diverse than memory cells and as major alloresponse contributors.

The receptor was derived from a human donor in good health. Some clones in this sample may be carry-over from other donors' samples. The material sequenced was CD4+ T cells sorted from blood. The J gene is TRBJ2-1, the V gene TRBV4-2, with 8 bases lining up with TRBD2. The CDR3 bases are TGTGCCAGCAGCCAAATCACTAGCGGATCAATCTACAATGAGCAGTTCTTC. Residues: CASSQITSGSIYNEQFF.